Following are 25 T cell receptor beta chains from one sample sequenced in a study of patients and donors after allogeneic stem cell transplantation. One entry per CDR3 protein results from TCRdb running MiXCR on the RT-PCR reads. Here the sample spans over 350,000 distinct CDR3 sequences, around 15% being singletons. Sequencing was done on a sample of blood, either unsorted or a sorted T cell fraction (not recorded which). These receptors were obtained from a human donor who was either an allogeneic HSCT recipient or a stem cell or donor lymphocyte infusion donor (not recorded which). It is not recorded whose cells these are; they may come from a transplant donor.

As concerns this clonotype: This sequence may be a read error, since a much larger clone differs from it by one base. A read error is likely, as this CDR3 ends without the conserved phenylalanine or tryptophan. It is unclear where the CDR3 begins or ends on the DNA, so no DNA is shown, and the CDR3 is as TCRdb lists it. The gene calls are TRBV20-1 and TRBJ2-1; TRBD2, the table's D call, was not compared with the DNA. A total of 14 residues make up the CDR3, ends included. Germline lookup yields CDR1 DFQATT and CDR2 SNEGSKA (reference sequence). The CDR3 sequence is CSARVPGLPFSVFI.

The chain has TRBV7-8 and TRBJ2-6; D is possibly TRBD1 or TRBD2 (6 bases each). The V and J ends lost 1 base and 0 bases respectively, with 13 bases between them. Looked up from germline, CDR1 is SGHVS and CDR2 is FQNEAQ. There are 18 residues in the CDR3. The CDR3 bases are TGTGCCAGCAGCTTAGTTCTGGGGGGCACCTCTGGGGCCAACGTCCTGACTTTC. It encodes CASSLVLGGTSGANVLTF.

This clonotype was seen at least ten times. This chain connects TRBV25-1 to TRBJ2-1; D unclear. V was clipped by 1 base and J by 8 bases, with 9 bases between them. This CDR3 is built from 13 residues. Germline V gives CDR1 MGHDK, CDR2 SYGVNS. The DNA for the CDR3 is TGTGCCAGCAGTGAATTGGTGCGTCATGAGCAGTTCTTC. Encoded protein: CASSELVRHEQFF. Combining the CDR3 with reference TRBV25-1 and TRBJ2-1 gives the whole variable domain EADIYQTPRYLVIGTGKKITLECSQTMGHDKMYWYQQDPGMELHLIHYSYGVNSTEKGDLSSESTVSRIRTEHFPLTLESARPSHTSQYLCASSELVRHEQFFGPGTRLTVL.

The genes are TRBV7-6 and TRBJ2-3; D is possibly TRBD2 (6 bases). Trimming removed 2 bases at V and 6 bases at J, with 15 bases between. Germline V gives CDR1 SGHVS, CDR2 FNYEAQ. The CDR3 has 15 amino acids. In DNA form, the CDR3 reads TGTGCCAGCAGCTTACGGGTTAGCGGTGGGGATACGCAGTATTTT. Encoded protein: CASSLRVSGGDTQYF.

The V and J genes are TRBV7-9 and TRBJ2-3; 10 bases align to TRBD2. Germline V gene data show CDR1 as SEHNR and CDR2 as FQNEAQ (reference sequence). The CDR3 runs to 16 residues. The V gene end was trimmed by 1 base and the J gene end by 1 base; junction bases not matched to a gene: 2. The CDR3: CASSLETSGGTDTQYF. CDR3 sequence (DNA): TGTGCCAGCAGCTTAGAAACTAGCGGGGGCACAGATACGCAGTATTTT.

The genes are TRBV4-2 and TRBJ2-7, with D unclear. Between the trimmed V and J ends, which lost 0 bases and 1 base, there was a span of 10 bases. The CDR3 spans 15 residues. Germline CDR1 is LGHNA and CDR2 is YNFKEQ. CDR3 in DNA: TGTGCCAGCAGCCAAGAAACAGTTGTTTCCTACGAGCAGTACTTC. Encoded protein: CASSQETVVSYEQYF.

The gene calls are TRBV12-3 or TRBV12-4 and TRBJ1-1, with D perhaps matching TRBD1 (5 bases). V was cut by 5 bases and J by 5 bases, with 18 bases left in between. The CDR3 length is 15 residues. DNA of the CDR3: TGTGCCAGCAGTCTAGGGGCAGGGAGGAAAACTGAAGCTTTCTTT. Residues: CASSLGAGRKTEAFF.

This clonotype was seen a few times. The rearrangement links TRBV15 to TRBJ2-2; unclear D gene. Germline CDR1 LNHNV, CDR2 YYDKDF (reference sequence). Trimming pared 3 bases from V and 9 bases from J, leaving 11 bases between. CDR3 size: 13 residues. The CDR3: CATSRLPRRELFF. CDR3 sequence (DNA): TGTGCCACCAGCAGGCTGCCCCGTAGGGAGCTGTTTTTT.

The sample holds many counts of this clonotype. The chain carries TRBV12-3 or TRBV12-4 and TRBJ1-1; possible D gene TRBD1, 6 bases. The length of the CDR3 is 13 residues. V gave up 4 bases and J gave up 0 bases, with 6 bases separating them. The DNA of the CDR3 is TGTGCCAGCAGTTACAGGGTGAACACTGAAGCTTTCTTT. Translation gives CASSYRVNTEAFF.

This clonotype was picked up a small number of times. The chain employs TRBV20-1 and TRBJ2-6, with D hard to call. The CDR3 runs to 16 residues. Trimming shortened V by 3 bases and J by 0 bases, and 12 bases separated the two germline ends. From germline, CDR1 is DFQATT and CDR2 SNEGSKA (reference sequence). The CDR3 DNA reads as TGCAGTGCTAGCCCAGTTGTAAGCTCTGGGGCCAACGTCCTGACTTTC. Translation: CSASPVVSSGANVLTF.

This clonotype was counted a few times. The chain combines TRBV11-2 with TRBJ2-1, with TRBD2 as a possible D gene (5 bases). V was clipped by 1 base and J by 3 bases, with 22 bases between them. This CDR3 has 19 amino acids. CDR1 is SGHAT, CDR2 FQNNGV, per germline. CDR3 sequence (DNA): TGTGCCAGCAGCTTAGTATCATGGTGGGAGCGTGGGCTCTACAATGAGCAGTTCTTC. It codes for CASSLVSWWERGLYNEQFF. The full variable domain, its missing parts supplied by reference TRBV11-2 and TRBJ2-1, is EAGVAQSPRYKIIEKRQSVAFWCNPISGHATLYWYQQILGQGPKLLIQFQNNGVVDDSQLPKDRFSAERLKGVDSTLKIQPAKLEDSAVYLCASSLVSWWERGLYNEQFFGPGTRLTVL.

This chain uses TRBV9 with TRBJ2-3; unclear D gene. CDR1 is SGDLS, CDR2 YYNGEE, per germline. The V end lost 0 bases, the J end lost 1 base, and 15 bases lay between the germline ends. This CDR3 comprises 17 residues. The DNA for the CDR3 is TGTGCCAGCAGCGTAGATCTCACCCCACCCGGCACAGATACGCAGTATTTT. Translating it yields CASSVDLTPPGTDTQYF.

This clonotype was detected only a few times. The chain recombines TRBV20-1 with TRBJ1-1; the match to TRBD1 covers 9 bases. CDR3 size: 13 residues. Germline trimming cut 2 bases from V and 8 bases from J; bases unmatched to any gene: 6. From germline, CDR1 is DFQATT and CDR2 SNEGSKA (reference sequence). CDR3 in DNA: TGCAGTGCTAGAAGGACAGGGGAGGGCGAAGCTTTCTTT. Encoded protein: CSARRTGEGEAFF.

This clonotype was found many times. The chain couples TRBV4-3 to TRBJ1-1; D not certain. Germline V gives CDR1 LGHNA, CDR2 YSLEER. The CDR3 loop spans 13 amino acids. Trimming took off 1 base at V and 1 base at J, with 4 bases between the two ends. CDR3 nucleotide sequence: TGCGCCAGCAGCCAAGTGGAGAACACTGAAGCTTTCTTT. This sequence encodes CASSQVENTEAFF.

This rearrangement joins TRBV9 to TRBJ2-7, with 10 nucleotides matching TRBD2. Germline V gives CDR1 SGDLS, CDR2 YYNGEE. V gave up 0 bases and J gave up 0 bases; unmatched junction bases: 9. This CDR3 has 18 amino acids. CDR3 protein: CASSVGTSGHRSSYEQYF. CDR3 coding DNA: TGTGCCAGCAGCGTAGGGACTAGCGGCCACCGGTCCTCCTACGAGCAGTACTTC.

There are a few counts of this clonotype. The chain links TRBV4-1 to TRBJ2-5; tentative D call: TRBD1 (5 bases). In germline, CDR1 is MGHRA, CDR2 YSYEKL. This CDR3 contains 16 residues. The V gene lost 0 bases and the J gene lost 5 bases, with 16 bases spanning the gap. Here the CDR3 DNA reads TGCGCCAGCAGCCAAGAAGGTACCTTCAGGGTGGAGACCCAGTACTTC. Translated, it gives CASSQEGTFRVETQYF.

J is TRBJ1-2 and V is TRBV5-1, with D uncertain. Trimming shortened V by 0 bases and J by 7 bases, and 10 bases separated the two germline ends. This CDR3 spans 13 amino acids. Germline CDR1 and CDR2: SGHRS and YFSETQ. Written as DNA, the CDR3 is TGCGCCAGCAGCTTGGCCAAAAGCGGTGGCTACACCTTC. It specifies CASSLAKSGGYTF.

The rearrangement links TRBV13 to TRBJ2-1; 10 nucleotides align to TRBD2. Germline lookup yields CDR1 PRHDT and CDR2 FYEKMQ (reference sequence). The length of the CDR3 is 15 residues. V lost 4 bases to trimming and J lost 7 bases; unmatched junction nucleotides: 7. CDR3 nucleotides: TGTGCCAGCAGCTACAATAGCGGGGGGTGGAATGAGCAGTTCTTC. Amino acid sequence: CASSYNSGGWNEQFF.

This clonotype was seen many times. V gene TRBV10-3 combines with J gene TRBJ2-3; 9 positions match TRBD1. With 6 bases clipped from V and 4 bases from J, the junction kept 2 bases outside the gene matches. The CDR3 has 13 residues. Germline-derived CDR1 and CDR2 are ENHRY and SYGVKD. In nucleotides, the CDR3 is TGTGCCATCAGGGGGACAGGGTCAGATACGCAGTATTTT. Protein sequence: CAIRGTGSDTQYF.

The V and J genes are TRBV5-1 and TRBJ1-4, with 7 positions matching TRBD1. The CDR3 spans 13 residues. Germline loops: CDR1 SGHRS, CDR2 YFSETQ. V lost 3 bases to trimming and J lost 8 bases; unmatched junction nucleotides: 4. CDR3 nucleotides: TGCGCCAGCAGCTGGGGACAGAACGAAAAACTGTTTTTT. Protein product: CASSWGQNEKLFF.

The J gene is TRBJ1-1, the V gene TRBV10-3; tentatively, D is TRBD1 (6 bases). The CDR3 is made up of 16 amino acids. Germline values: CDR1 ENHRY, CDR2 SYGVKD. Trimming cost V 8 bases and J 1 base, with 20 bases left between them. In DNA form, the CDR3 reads TGTGCCATCCGGGACACGGGCGGTAGCGGGAACACTGAAGCTTTCTTT. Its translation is CAIRDTGGSGNTEAFF.

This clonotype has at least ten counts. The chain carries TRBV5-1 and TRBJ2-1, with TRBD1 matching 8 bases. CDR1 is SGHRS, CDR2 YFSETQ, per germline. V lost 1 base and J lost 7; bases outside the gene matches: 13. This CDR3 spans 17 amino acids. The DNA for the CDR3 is TGCGCCAGCAGCTTGTGGGCGGACAGGGCTCTGGTAAATGAGCAGTTCTTC. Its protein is CASSLWADRALVNEQFF.

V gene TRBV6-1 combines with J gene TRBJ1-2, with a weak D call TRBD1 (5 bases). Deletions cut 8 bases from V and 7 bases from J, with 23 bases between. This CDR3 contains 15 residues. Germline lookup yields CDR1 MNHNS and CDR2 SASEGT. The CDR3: CASRYGGANGGGYTF. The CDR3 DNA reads TGTGCCAGCCGCTACGGAGGCGCCAACGGGGGTGGCTACACCTTC.

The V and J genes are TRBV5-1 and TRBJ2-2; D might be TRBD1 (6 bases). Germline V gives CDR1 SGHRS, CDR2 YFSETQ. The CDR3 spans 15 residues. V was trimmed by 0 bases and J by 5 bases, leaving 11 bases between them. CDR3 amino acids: CASSLEGRGTGELFF. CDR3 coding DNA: TGCGCCAGCAGCTTGGAAGGCAGGGGAACCGGGGAGCTGTTTTTT.

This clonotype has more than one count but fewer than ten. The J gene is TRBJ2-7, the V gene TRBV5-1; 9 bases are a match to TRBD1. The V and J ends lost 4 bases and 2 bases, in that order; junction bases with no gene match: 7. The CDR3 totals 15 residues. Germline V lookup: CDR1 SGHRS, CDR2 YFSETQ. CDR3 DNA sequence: TGCGCCAGCAGCGGAAAGGACAGGGGACCCTACGAGCAGTACTTC. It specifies CASSGKDRGPYEQYF.